Following are 8 T cell receptor beta chains from one sample sequenced in a study of blood T cell repertoires in COVID-19. Clones were sequenced by immunoSEQ multiplex PCR, and TCRdb holds only the in-frame ones, with some missing. The data hold hundreds of thousands of clones, with about nine tenths observed a single time. Source material: peripheral blood. These TCRs come from an older woman who had recovered from COVID-19.

The chain's CDR3 is CASSYQWTSGAAYEQYF. For the CDR3, the DNA is TGCGCCAGCAGCTACCAGTGGACTAGCGGGGCTGCCTACGAGCAGTACTTC. V is TRBV5-1 and J is TRBJ2-7; 12 nucleotides align to TRBD2. Per germline, CDR1 SGHRS and CDR2 YFSETQ. V lost 3 bases to trimming and J lost 2 bases; unmatched junction nucleotides: 9. The CDR3 is 17 amino acids.

The genes are TRBV19 and TRBJ1-5; D unclear. Trimming pared 0 bases from V and 11 bases from J, leaving 8 bases between. The CDR3 extends over 12 amino acids. The germline V gene encodes CDR1 LNHDA and CDR2 SQIVND (reference sequence). The CDR3 spells CASSIDWEAQHF. In nucleotides, the CDR3 is TGTGCCAGTAGTATAGATTGGGAGGCCCAGCATTTT.

The chain joins TRBV5-6 to TRBJ1-2; D is perhaps TRBD1 (5 bases). V dropped 3 bases and J dropped 3 bases, with 15 bases sitting between them. The germline V gene encodes CDR1 SGHDT and CDR2 YYEEEE. This CDR3 spans 15 amino acids. CDR3 nucleotides: TGTGCCAGCAGCTCGATGGCAGGGTTTGACTATGGCTACACCTTC. This encodes CASSSMAGFDYGYTF.

This chain connects TRBV20-1 to TRBJ2-3; 8 nucleotides align to TRBD1. The length of the CDR3 is 11 residues. CDR1 DFQATT and CDR2 SNEGSKA come from the germline V gene (reference sequence). The CDR3 nucleotides read TGCAGCCTACTCCGGGACAGGCTCCAGTATTTT. The encoded protein is CSLLRDRLQYF.

This clone turned up a few times. The rearrangement joins TRBV12-3 or TRBV12-4 to TRBJ1-2, with a tentative D call TRBD1 (6 bases). The CDR3 loop spans 12 amino acids. V lost 2 bases, J lost 6 bases, and 7 bases lay in between. The DNA for the CDR3 is TGTGCCAGCAGTTTAAGGACAGATGGCTACACCTTC. Protein: CASSLRTDGYTF.

V gene TRBV3-1 (or the pseudogene TRBV3-2) combines with J gene TRBJ2-1; D gene uncertain. V lost 4 bases and J lost 8, with 12 bases in between. Germline V gene data show CDR1 as LGHDT and CDR2 as YNNKEL (reference sequence). The CDR3 length is 13 residues. The CDR3 sequence: CASSPPPPHEQFF. CDR3 DNA: TGTGCCAGCAGCCCCCCTCCCCCCCATGAGCAGTTCTTC.

As for this clone: Mismatch with germline at one junction end may stem from a read error. The chain couples TRBV7-8 to TRBJ2-7; 11 nucleotides agree with TRBD2. The CDR3 runs 13 residues. CDR1 and CDR2 from the germline V gene are SGHVS and FQNEAQ. CDR3 in DNA: TGTGCCAGCAGCCCCAATCCACTAGCGGGGGAGTTCTTC. Its translation: CASSPNPLAGEFF.

The V gene is TRBV27, the J gene TRBJ2-1, with D maybe TRBD2 (6 bases). The CDR3 runs to 14 residues. Germline CDR1 and CDR2: MNHEY and SMNVEV (reference sequence). The ends were cut back, 7 bases at V and 4 bases at J, with 14 bases in the middle. CDR3 nucleotides: TGTGCCAGCAAGGGGCGGCGGGATTACAATGAGCAGTTCTTC. Translation: CASKGRRDYNEQFF.